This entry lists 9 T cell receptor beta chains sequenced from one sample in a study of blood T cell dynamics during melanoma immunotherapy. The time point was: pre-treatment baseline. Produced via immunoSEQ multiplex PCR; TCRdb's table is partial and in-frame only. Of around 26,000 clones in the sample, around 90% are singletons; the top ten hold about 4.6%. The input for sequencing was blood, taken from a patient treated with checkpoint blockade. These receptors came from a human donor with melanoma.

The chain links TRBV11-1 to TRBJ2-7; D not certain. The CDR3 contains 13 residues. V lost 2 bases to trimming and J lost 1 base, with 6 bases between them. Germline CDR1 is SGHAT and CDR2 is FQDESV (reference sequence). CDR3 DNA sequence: TGTGCCAGCAGCTTAAGGTTTTCCTACGAGCAGTACTTC. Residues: CASSLRFSYEQYF. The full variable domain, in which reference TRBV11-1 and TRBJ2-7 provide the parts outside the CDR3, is EAEVAQSPRYKITEKSQAVAFWCDPISGHATLYWYRQILGQGPELLVQFQDESVVDDSQLPKDRFSAERLKGVDSTLKIQPAELGDSAMYLCASSLRFSYEQYFGPGTRLTVT.

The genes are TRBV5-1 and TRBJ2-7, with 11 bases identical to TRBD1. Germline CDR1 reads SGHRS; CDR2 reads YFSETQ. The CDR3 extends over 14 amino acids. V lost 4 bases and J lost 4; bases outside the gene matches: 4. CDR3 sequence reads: CASSPGTGGYEQYF. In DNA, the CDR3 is TGCGCCAGCAGCCCCGGGACAGGGGGGTACGAGCAGTACTTC.

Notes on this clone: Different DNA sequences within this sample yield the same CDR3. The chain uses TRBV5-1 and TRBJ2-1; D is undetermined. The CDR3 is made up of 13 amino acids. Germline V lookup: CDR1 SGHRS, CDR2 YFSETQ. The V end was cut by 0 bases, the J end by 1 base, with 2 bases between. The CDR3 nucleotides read TGCGCCAGCAGCTTGGGGTCCTACAATGAGCAGTTCTTC. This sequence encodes CASSLGSYNEQFF.

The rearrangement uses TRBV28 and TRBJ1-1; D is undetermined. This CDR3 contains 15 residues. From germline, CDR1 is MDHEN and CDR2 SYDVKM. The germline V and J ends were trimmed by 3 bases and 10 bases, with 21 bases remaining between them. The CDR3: CASSLPDFDMLGAFF. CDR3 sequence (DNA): TGTGCCAGCAGTTTGCCCGATTTTGATATGTTGGGAGCTTTCTTT.

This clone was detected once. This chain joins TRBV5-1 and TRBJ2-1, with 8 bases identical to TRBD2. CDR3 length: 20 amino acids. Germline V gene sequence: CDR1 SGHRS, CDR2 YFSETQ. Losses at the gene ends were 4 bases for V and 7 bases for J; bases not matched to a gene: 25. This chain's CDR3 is CASSLRPGGREVLRQNEQFF. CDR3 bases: TGCGCCAGCAGCCTCCGCCCCGGGGGGCGGGAGGTTCTCCGCCAGAATGAGCAGTTCTTC.

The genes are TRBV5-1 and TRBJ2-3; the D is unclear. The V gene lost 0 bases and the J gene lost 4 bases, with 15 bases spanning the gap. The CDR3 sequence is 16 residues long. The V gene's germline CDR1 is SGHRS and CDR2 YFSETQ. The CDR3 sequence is CASSLGGVLKSDTQYF. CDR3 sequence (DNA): TGCGCCAGCAGCTTGGGTGGCGTGTTGAAATCAGATACGCAGTATTTT. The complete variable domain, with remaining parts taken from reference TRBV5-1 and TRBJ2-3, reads KAGVTQTPRYLIKTRGQQVTLSCSPISGHRSVSWYQQTPGQGLQFLFEYFSETQRNKGNFPGRFSGRQFSNSRSEMNVSTLELGDSALYLCASSLGGVLKSDTQYFGPGTRLTVL.

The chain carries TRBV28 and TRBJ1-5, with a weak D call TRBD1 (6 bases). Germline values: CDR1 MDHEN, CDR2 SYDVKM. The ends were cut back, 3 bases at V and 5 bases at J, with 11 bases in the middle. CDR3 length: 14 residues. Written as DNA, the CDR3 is TGTGCCAGCAGTTTTGGGGGCGGTCATCAGCCCCAGCATTTT. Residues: CASSFGGGHQPQHF.

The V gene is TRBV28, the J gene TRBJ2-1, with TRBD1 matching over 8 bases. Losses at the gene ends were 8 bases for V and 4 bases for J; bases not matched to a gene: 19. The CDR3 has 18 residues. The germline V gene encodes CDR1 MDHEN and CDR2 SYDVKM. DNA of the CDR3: TGTGCCAGCGGGAACGGGACAGGACTACATATTGGGTACAATGAGCAGTTCTTC. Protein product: CASGNGTGLHIGYNEQFF.

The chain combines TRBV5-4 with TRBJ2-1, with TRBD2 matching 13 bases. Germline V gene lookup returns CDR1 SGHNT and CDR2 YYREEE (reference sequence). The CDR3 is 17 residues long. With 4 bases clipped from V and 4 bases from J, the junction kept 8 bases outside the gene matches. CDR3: CASSPGLAGVYYNEQFF. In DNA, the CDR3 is TGTGCCAGCAGCCCAGGACTAGCGGGGGTGTATTACAATGAGCAGTTCTTC.